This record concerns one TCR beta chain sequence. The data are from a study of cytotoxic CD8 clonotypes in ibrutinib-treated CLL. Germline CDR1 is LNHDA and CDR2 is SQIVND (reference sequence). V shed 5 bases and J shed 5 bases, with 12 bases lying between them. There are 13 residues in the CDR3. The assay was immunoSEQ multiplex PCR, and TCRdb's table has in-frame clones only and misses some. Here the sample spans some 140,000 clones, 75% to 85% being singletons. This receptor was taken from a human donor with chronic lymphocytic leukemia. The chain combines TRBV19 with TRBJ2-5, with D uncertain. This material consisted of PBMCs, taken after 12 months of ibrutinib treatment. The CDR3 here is CASSSSRQETQYF. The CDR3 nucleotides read TGTGCCAGTAGTTCGTCTCGCCAGGAGACCCAGTACTTC.